Presented here are 28 T cell receptor beta chains from one specimen sequenced in a study of chemoradiotherapy in HPV16-positive cancers. Produced via immunoSEQ multiplex PCR; TCRdb's table is partial and in-frame only. The sample lists approximately 630 clones; approximately 82% were seen once. Sequencing used tumor tissue, obtained from a patient who underwent chemoradiotherapy. The receptors originated from a human donor with HPV-associated anogenital cancer.

The rearrangement joins TRBV19 to TRBJ1-2; TRBD1 is a possible D gene (5 bases). This CDR3 spans 13 amino acids. From germline, CDR1 is LNHDA and CDR2 SQIVND (reference sequence). The ends were cut back, 6 bases at V and 2 bases at J, with 10 bases in the middle. The CDR3 nucleotides read TGTGCCAGTAGAACGACAGTGAACTATGGCTACACCTTC. It specifies CASRTTVNYGYTF.

This clone is a singleton in its sample. This chain links TRBV11-2 with TRBJ1-2, with a weak D call TRBD1 (6 bases). Germline V gives CDR1 SGHAT, CDR2 FQNNGV. This CDR3 has 15 residues. V was pared by 0 bases and J by 8 bases, with 16 bases between. The CDR3 here is CASSLDPGAVGGYTF. CDR3 nucleotides: TGTGCCAGCAGCTTAGATCCGGGGGCCGTAGGGGGCTACACCTTC.

V and J are TRBV7-6 and TRBJ2-7, with unresolved D. This CDR3 has 16 amino acids. Between the trimmed V and J ends, which lost 4 bases and 0 bases, there was a span of 16 bases. CDR1 is SGHVS, CDR2 FNYEAQ, per germline. The CDR3 sequence: CASSSQVPASSYEQYF. As DNA, the CDR3 is TGTGCCAGCAGCTCCCAAGTCCCCGCGAGCTCCTACGAGCAGTACTTC.

This clone occurred once. The chain recombines TRBV7-9 with TRBJ1-1; D is perhaps TRBD1 (6 bases). V lost 5 bases and J 1 base, leaving 20 bases between the germline ends. This CDR3 comprises 17 residues. From germline, CDR1 is SEHNR and CDR2 FQNEAQ (reference sequence). The CDR3 loop reads CASSPTRGSGRNTEAFF. Here the CDR3 DNA reads TGTGCCAGCAGCCCAACAAGGGGGTCAGGTAGGAACACTGAAGCTTTCTTT.

This clone was seen more than once but under ten times. CDR3 sequence reads: CASSLAGIVYGYTF. CDR3 sequence (DNA): TGTGCCAGCAGTTTGGCAGGGATCGTCTATGGCTACACCTTC. The genes are TRBV6-6 and TRBJ1-2, with D maybe TRBD1 (5 bases). This CDR3 comprises 14 residues. Germline loops: CDR1 MNHNY, CDR2 SVGAGI (reference sequence). Deletions cut 4 bases from V and 4 bases from J, with 13 bases between.

The chain couples TRBV27 to TRBJ1-6, with 9 bases lining up with TRBD1. The CDR3 totals 15 residues. Per germline, CDR1 MNHEY and CDR2 SMNVEV (reference sequence). The junction had 3 bases not matched to a gene; V was cut back by 4 bases and J by 5 bases. CDR3: CASSSWDRDNSPLHF. As DNA, the CDR3 is TGTGCCAGCAGTTCTTGGGACAGGGATAATTCACCCCTCCACTTT.

The gene calls are TRBV4-1 and TRBJ2-1, with 9 nucleotides matching TRBD1. This CDR3 comprises 16 residues. The ends lost 3 bases at V and 6 bases at J; junction bases unmatched: 9. Per the germline V gene, CDR1 is MGHRA and CDR2 is YSYEKL. In DNA form, the CDR3 reads TGCGCCAGCAGCCATCGTACAGGGGGCAAGGGCAATGAGCAGTTCTTC. It yields the protein CASSHRTGGKGNEQFF.

This clone was found a few times. The rearrangement links TRBV18 to TRBJ2-3; the match to TRBD2 covers 7 bases. The CDR3 runs 14 residues. Germline CDR1 is KGHSH and CDR2 is LQKENI. The ends lost 2 bases at V and 1 base at J; junction bases unmatched: 0. The CDR3 sequence: CASSPAGGTDTQYF. The CDR3 coding sequence is TGTGCCAGCTCACCAGCGGGGGGCACAGATACGCAGTATTTT.

CDR3 in amino acids: CASSLGSVGEQYF. The CDR3 DNA reads as TGTGCCAGCAGCTTAGGCTCGGTGGGCGAGCAGTACTTC. V and J are TRBV7-9 and TRBJ2-5; the D is unclear. The assigned J gene may be wrong: the sequence end matches TRBJ2-7 better. CDR1 and CDR2 from the germline V gene are SEHNR and FQNEAQ (reference sequence). CDR3 size: 13 residues.

The V call is TRBV4-2, the J call TRBJ2-1, with D maybe TRBD2 (6 bases). CDR1 and CDR2 (germline): LGHNA, YNFKEQ. This CDR3 has 18 residues. V lost 1 base, J lost 8 bases, and 24 bases lay in between. DNA for the CDR3: TGTGCCAGCAGCCAAGGCCCCCCGGGGGTAGCGAAAGGGGATGAGCAGTTCTTC. Protein: CASSQGPPGVAKGDEQFF.

This clone was recorded once. The rearrangement links TRBV18 to TRBJ2-3; tentative D call: TRBD1 (6 bases). Trimming removed 2 bases from V and 1 base from J, with 7 bases in between. The CDR3 sequence is 14 residues long. Germline assignment: CDR1 KGHSH and CDR2 LQKENI. In nucleotides, the CDR3 is TGTGCCAGCTCACCAGGGGGCGGCACAGATACGCAGTATTTT. It is translated as CASSPGGGTDTQYF.

The V and J genes are TRBV7-9 and TRBJ1-1, with D perhaps TRBD1 (5 bases). V was trimmed by 2 bases and J by 2 bases, leaving 18 bases between them. Germline CDR1 reads SEHNR; CDR2 reads FQNEAQ (reference sequence). This CDR3 region has 17 residues. CDR3 sequence: CASSLSRGKGPNTEAFF. The CDR3 coding sequence is TGTGCCAGCAGCTTATCGAGGGGCAAGGGGCCTAACACTGAAGCTTTCTTT.

The chain recombines TRBV18 with TRBJ1-4; 7 bases match TRBD1. CDR3 length equals 15 residues. The germline gives CDR1 KGHSH, CDR2 LQKENI. V lost 8 bases, J lost 0 bases, and 6 bases stayed unmatched. The CDR3 reads CASSQGEATNEKLFF. The CDR3, as DNA: TGTGCCAGCAGTCAGGGGGAGGCAACTAATGAAAAACTGTTTTTT.

The J gene is TRBJ2-5, the V gene TRBV5-1; a possible D gene is TRBD2 (6 bases). Germline V gene lookup returns CDR1 SGHRS and CDR2 YFSETQ. V was clipped by 0 bases and J by 4 bases, with 10 bases between them. The CDR3 length is 14 residues. CDR3 loop: CASSLGLVGETQYF. In nucleotides, the CDR3 is TGCGCCAGCAGCTTGGGACTAGTCGGAGAGACCCAGTACTTC.

This rearrangement joins TRBV10-3 to TRBJ1-4; D is undetermined. The CDR3 length is 14 residues. V dropped 2 bases and J dropped 8 bases, with 12 bases sitting between them. The germline V gene encodes CDR1 ENHRY and CDR2 SYGVKD. DNA of the CDR3: TGTGCCATCAGTGAGGTACGGGAGAACGAAAAACTGTTTTTT. Translation: CAISEVRENEKLFF.

This clone showed up just once. The CDR3 DNA reads as TGTGCCATCAGCGAGGGGCTAGCGGGGACGATAGTCTACAATGAGCAGTTCTTC. Translation gives CAISEGLAGTIVYNEQFF. The chain is built from TRBV10-3 and TRBJ2-1; 9 bases map to TRBD2. The ends lost 6 bases at V and 3 bases at J; junction bases unmatched: 15. The CDR3 totals 18 residues. The germline gives CDR1 ENHRY, CDR2 SYGVKD.

The chain joins TRBV6-5 to TRBJ1-5, with D tentatively TRBD1 (5 bases). CDR3 length equals 14 residues. The germline CDR1 and CDR2 sequences are MNHEY and SVGAGI. V gave up 8 bases and J gave up 0 bases, with 11 bases separating them. The CDR3 DNA sequence: TGTGCCAGCGGTAGAGGGGATAGCAATCAGCCCCAGCATTTT. Translation gives CASGRGDSNQPQHF.

The V call is TRBV4-2, the J call TRBJ2-3; 7 bases align to TRBD2. Germline V gives CDR1 LGHNA, CDR2 YNFKEQ. Trimming removed 1 base from V and 6 bases from J; junction bases left unmatched: 4. There are 14 residues in the CDR3. In DNA form, the CDR3 reads TGTGCCAGCAGCCAAGGGACTAGGATGGATACGCAGTATTTT. As protein: CASSQGTRMDTQYF.

This chain links TRBV7-9 with TRBJ2-3; D tentatively reads TRBD1 or TRBD2 (5 bases each). V lost 5 bases, J lost 2 bases, and 14 bases lay in between. CDR1 and CDR2 from the germline V gene are SEHNR and FQNEAQ (reference sequence). CDR3 length: 15 amino acids. Written as DNA, the CDR3 is TGTGCCAGCAGCCATTCCGGGACCAACACAGATACGCAGTATTTT. Translated, it gives CASSHSGTNTDTQYF.

V and J are TRBV2 and TRBJ1-2, with 7 bases lining up with TRBD1. The V and J ends lost 5 bases and 3 bases, in that order; junction bases with no gene match: 3. The CDR3 has 13 amino acids. The germline V gene has CDR1 SNHLY and CDR2 FYNNEI. The CDR3 is CASSLGTDYGYTF. The DNA for the CDR3 is TGTGCCAGCAGTCTTGGGACAGACTATGGCTACACCTTC. Looking up the rest from reference TRBV2 and TRBJ1-2 gives the full variable domain: EPEVTQTPSHQVTQMGQEVILRCVPISNHLYFYWYRQILGQKVEFLVSFYNNEISEKSEIFDDQFSVERPDGSNFTLKIRSTKLEDSAMYFCASSLGTDYGYTFGSGTRLTVV.

CDR3 sequence (DNA): TGTGCCAGCAGTGACAGGGCCACAGATACGCAGTATTTT. Translated: CASSDRATDTQYF. The chain combines TRBV6-4 with TRBJ2-3; D gene uncertain. This CDR3 has 13 residues. Germline CDR1 and CDR2: MRHNA and SNTAGT. V dropped 2 bases and J dropped 2 bases, with 5 bases sitting between them.

The chain couples TRBV5-1 to TRBJ1-2; 7 nucleotides match TRBD1. Germline values: CDR1 SGHRS, CDR2 YFSETQ. The CDR3 length is 15 residues. The V segment lost 4 bases and the J segment 8 bases; nucleotides outside the gene matches: 14. Here the CDR3 DNA reads TGCGCCAGCAGCCCTGGGGAGGGGGCGTTGAAAGGCTACACCTTC. Its translation: CASSPGEGALKGYTF.

J is TRBJ1-6 and V is TRBV6-1, with TRBD1 identical over 11 bases. V shed 1 base and J 11 bases; nucleotides not matched to a gene: 4. The CDR3 runs to 15 residues. Germline V gene lookup returns CDR1 MNHNS and CDR2 SASEGT. The CDR3, as DNA: TGTGCCAGCAGTGAAGTGGGGACAGGGGGTACACCCCTCCACTTT. Amino acids: CASSEVGTGGTPLHF.

The CDR3, as DNA: TGTGCCAGCAGTTTTTTCCACGAGCAGTACTTC. Its translation is CASSFFHEQYF. The V call is TRBV28, the J call TRBJ2-7; D is undetermined. The CDR3 has 11 amino acids. Trimming removed 3 bases from V and 5 bases from J, with 5 bases in between. Germline values: CDR1 MDHEN, CDR2 SYDVKM.

This chain uses TRBV6-1 with TRBJ2-7; 9 nucleotides line up with TRBD1. Germline-derived CDR1 and CDR2 are MNHNS and SASEGT. This CDR3 contains 15 residues. Trimming took 6 bases from V and 7 from J; bases not matched to a gene: 13. The DNA for the CDR3 is TGTGCCAGCAGGGGGGCCGGGACAGGGTTACGTGAGCAGTACTTC. Protein: CASRGAGTGLREQYF.

V usage is TRBV5-1 and J usage is TRBJ2-7, with 10 positions matching TRBD1. Germline lookup yields CDR1 SGHRS and CDR2 YFSETQ. The CDR3 covers 15 residues. Unmatched junction bases numbered 9, after V lost 4 bases and J lost 5 bases. CDR3 residues: CASSNGDRGPDEQYF. For the CDR3, the DNA is TGCGCCAGCAGCAATGGGGACAGGGGTCCGGACGAGCAGTACTTC.

This clone was found once. The CDR3 region is CASSLIREQFF. The CDR3 region has the DNA TGTGCCAGCAGCTTAATCAGGGAGCAGTTCTTC. The chain has TRBV7-9 and TRBJ2-1; no clear D. The V end lost 2 bases, the J end lost 10 bases, and 6 bases lay between the germline ends. This CDR3 has 11 amino acids. The germline gives CDR1 SEHNR, CDR2 FQNEAQ (reference sequence).

This clone came up a few times. The V gene is TRBV7-9, the J gene TRBJ1-2; D unclear. The germline V gene encodes CDR1 SEHNR and CDR2 FQNEAQ (reference sequence). Trimming took 5 bases from V and 8 from J, leaving 15 bases between them. The CDR3 is 13 amino acids. CDR3 protein: CASSGDMSHGYTF. In nucleotides, the CDR3 is TGTGCCAGCAGCGGAGACATGTCGCACGGCTACACCTTC.